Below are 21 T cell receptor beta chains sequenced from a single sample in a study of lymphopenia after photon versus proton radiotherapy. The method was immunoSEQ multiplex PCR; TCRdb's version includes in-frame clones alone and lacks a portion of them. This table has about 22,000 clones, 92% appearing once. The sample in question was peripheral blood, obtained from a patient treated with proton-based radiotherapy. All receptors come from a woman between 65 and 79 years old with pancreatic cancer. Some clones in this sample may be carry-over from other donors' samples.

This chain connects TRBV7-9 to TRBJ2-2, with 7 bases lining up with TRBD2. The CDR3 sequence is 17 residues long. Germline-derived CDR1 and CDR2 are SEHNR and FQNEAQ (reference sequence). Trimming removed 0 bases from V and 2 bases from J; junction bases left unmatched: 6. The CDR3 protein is CASSLATSGANTGELFF. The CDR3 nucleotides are TGTGCCAGCAGCTTAGCGACCAGCGGGGCCAACACCGGGGAGCTGTTTTTT.

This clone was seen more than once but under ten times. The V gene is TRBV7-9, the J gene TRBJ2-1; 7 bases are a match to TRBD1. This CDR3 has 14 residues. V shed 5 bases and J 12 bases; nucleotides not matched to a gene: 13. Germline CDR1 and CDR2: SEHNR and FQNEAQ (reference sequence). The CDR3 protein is CASSRDSPRFPQFF. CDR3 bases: TGTGCCAGCAGCCGGGACAGCCCAAGATTCCCGCAGTTCTTC.

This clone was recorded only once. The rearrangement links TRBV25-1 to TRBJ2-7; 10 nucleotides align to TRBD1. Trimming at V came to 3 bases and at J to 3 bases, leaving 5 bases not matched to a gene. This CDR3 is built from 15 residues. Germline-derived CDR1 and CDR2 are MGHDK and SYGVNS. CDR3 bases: TGTGCCAGCAGTGAGGCCGGGACAGGGGACTACGAGCAGTACTTC. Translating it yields CASSEAGTGDYEQYF.

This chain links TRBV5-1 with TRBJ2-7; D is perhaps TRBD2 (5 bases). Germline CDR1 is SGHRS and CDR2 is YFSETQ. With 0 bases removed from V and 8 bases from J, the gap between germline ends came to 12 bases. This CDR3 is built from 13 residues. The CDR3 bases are TGCGCCAGCAGCTTGGAATTGAGCGGACAGCAGTACTTC. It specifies CASSLELSGQQYF.

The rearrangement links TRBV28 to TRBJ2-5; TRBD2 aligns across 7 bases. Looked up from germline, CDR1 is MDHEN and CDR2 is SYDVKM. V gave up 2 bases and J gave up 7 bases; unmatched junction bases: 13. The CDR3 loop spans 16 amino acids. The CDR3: CASSLRAGGGSGTQYF. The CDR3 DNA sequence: TGTGCCAGCAGTTTACGTGCAGGCGGGGGTTCCGGGACCCAGTACTTC.

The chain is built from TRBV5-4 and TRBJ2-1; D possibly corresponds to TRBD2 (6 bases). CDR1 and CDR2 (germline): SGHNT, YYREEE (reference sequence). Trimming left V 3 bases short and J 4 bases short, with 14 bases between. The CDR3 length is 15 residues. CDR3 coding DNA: TGTGCCAGCAGCTCCGACATGGGGACTTACAATGAGCAGTTCTTC. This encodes CASSSDMGTYNEQFF. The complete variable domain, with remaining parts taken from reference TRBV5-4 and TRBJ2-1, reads ETGVTQSPTHLIKTRGQQVTLRCSSQSGHNTVSWYQQALGQGPQFIFQYYREEENGRGNFPPRFSGLQFPNYSSELNVNALELDDSALYLCASSSDMGTYNEQFFGPGTRLTVL.

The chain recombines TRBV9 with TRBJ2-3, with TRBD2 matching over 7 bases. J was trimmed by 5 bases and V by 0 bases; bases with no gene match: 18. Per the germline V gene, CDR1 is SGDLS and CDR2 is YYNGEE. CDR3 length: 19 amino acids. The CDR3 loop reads CASSVAGLSGLPSRDTQYF. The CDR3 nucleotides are TGTGCCAGCAGCGTAGCCGGGTTGTCGGGACTACCAAGCCGAGATACGCAGTATTTT.

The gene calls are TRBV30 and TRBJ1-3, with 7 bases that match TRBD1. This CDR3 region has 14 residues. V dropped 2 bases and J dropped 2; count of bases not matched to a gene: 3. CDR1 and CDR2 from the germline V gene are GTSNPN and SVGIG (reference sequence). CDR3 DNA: TGTGCCTGGAGTAGAGGGGGCACTGGAAACACCATATATTTT. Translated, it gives CAWSRGGTGNTIYF.

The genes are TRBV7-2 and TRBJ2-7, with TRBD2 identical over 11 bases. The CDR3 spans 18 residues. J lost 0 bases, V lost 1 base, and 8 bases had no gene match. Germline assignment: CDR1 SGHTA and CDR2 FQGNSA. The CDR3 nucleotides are TGTGCCAGCAGCTTAGGTACTAGCGGGAGAACAGTCTCCTACGAGCAGTACTTC. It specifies CASSLGTSGRTVSYEQYF.

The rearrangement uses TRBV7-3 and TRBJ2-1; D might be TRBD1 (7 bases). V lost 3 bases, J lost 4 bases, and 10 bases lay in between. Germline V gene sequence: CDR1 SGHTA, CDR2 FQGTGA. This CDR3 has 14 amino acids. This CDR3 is CASSLTGTYNEQFF. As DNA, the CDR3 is TGTGCCAGCAGCTTGACAGGGACTTACAATGAGCAGTTCTTC.

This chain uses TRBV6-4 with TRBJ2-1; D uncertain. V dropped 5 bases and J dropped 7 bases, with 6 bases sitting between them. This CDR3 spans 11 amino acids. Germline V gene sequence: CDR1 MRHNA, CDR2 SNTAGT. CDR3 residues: CASSLGNEQFF. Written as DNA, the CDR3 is TGTGCCAGCAGTTTAGGGAATGAGCAGTTCTTC.

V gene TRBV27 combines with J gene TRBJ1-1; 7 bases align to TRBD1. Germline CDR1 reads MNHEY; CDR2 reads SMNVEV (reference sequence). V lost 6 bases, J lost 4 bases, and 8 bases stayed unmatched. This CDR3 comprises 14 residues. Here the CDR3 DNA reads TGTGCCAGCAGCCCTGACAGGGCTGGCACTGAAGCTTTCTTT. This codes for CASSPDRAGTEAFF.

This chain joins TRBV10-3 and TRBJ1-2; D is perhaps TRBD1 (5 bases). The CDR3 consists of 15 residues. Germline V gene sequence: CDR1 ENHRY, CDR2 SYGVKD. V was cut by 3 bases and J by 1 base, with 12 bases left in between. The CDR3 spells CAISEGRGGNYGYTF. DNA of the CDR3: TGTGCCATCAGTGAAGGTAGGGGCGGTAACTATGGCTACACCTTC.

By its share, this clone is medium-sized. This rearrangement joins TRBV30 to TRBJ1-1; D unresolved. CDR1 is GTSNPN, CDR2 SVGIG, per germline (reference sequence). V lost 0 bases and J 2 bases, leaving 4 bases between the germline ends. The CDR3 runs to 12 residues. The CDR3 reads CAWSVGNTEAFF. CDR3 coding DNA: TGTGCCTGGAGTGTGGGAAACACTGAAGCTTTCTTT.

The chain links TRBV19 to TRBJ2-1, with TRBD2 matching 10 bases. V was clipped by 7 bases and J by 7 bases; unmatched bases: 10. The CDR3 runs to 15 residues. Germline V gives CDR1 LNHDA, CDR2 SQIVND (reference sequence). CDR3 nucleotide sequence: TGTGCCAGTAATAGGCCAGCGGGAGGGTGGAATGAGCAGTTCTTC. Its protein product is CASNRPAGGWNEQFF.

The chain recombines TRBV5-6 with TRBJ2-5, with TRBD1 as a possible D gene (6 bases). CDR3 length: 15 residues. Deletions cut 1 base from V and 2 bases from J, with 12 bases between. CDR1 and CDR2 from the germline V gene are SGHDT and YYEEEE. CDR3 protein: CASSLQRTVQETQYF. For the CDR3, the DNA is TGTGCCAGCAGCTTGCAACGGACAGTACAAGAGACCCAGTACTTC.

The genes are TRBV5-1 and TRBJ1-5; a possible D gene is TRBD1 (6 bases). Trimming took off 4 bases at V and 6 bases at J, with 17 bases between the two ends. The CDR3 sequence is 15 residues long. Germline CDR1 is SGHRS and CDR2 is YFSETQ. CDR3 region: CASSGGPGEGQPQHF. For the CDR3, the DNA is TGCGCCAGCAGCGGCGGGCCAGGGGAGGGTCAGCCCCAGCATTTT.

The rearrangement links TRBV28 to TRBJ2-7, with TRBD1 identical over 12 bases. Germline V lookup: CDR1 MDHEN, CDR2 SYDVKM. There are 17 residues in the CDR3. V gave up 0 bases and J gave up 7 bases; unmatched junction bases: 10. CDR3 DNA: TGTGCCAGCAGTTTATGGAAATCGGGACAGGGGGCGCGAGAGCAGTACTTC. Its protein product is CASSLWKSGQGAREQYF.

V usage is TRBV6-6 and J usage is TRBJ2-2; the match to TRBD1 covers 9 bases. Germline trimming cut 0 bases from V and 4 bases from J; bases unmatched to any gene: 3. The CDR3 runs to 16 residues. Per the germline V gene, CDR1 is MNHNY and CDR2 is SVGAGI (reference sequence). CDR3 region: CASSYSTGGGTGELFF. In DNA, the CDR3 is TGTGCCAGCAGTTACTCGACAGGGGGTGGCACCGGGGAGCTGTTTTTT.

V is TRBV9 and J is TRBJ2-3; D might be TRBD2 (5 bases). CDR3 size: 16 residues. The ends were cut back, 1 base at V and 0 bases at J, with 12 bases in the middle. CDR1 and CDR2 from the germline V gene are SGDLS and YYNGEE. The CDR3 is CASSVKSGSSTDTQYF. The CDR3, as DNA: TGTGCCAGCAGCGTAAAGAGCGGTTCTAGCACAGATACGCAGTATTTT.

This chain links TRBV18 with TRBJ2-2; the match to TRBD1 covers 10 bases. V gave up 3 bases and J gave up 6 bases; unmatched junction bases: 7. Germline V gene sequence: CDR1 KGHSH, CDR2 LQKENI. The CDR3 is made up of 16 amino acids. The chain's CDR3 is CASSPTGQGISGELFF. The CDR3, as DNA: TGTGCCAGCTCACCTACGGGACAGGGGATATCCGGGGAGCTGTTTTTT. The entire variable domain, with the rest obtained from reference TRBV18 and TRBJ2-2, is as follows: NAGVMQNPRHLVRRRGQEARLRCSPMKGHSHVYWYRQLPEEGLKFMVYLQKENIIDESGMPKERFSAEFPKEGPSILRIQQVVRGDSAAYFCASSPTGQGISGELFFGEGSRLTVL.